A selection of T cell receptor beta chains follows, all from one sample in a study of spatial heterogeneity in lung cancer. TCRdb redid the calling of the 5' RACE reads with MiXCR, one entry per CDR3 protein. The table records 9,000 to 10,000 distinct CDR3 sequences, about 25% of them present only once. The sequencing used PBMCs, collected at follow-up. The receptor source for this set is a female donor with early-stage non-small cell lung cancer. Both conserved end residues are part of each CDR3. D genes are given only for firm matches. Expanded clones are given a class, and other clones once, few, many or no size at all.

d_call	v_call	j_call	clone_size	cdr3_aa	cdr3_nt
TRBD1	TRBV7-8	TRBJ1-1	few	CASSSYRGDTEAFF	TGTGCCAGCAGCTCTTACAGGGGTGATACTGAAGCTTTCTTT
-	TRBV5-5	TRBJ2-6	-	CASRPRSSGANVLTF	TGTGCCAGCAGACCAAGGAGCTCTGGGGCCAACGTCCTGACTTTC
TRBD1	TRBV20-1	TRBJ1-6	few	CSARPGGQGGSPLHF	TGCAGTGCTAGACCGGGGGGACAGGGTGGTTCACCCCTCCACTTT
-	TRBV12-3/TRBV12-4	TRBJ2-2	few	CASSSGLQTGELFF	TGTGCCAGCAGTTCCGGGCTCCAGACCGGGGAGCTGTTTTTT
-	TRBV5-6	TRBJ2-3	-	CATFRGKLDYTQYF	TGTGCCACCTTCCGGGGGAAATTGGACTATACGCAGTATTTT
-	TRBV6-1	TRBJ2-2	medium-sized	CASSEAKPPANTGELFF	TGTGCCAGCAGTGAAGCAAAACCGCCCGCGAACACCGGGGAGCTGTTTTTT
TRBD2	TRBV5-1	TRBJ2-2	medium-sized	CASSLVLAGNTGELFF	TGCGCCAGCAGCTTGGTGCTAGCGGGAAACACCGGGGAGCTGTTTTTT
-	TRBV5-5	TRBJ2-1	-	CASSWDSSSYNEQFF	TGTGCCAGCAGCTGGGACTCGAGCTCCTACAATGAGCAGTTCTTC
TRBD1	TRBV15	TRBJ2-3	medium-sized	CATSTPGQLPDTQYF	TGTGCCACCAGTACCCCGGGACAGTTACCAGATACGCAGTATTTT
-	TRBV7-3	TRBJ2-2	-	CASSLTGDPGELFF	TGTGCCAGCAGCTTAACTGGGGATCCCGGGGAGCTGTTTTTT
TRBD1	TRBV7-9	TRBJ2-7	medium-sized	CASSLPGQPYEQYF	TGTGCCAGCAGCCTCCCGGGACAGCCCTACGAGCAGTACTTC
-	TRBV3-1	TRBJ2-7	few	CASSQAFSYEQYF	TGTGCCAGCAGCCAAGCCTTCTCCTACGAGCAGTACTTC
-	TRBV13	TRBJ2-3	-	CASTYRRGSLPDTQYF	TGTGCCAGCACCTACCGGCGTGGGAGTCTGCCGGATACGCAGTATTTT
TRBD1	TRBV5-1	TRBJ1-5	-	CASSLGQGAGDQPQHF	TGCGCCAGCAGCTTGGGCCAGGGGGCAGGGGATCAGCCCCAGCATTTT
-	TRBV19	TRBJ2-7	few	CASSPRTPIQQYF	TGTGCCAGTAGTCCTAGGACACCTATTCAGCAGTACTTC
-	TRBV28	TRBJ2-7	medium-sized	CATTPGDYEQYF	TGTGCCACCACGCCAGGAGACTACGAGCAGTACTTC
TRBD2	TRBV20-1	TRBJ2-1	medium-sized	CSASSGMPYNEQFF	TGCAGTGCTAGTAGCGGGATGCCCTACAATGAGCAGTTCTTC
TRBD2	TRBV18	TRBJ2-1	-	CASSFGTSGSREQFF	TGTGCCAGCTCATTTGGGACTAGCGGGAGTCGGGAGCAGTTCTTC
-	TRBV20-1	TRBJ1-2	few	CSANLESGYTF	TGCAGTGCCAACCTAGAAAGTGGCTACACCTTC
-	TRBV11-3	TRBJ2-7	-	CASSLDNYEQYF	TGTGCCAGCAGCTTGGACAACTACGAGCAGTACTTC
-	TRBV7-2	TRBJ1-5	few	CASSLGGQLGQPQHF	TGTGCCAGCAGCTTAGGGGGTCAACTCGGCCAGCCCCAGCATTTT
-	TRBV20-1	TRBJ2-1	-	CSASPPKSYNEQFF	TGCAGTGCCAGCCCCCCAAAGTCATACAATGAGCAGTTCTTC
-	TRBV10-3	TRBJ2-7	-	CAIRGTSEGEQYF	TGTGCCATCAGAGGGACGTCGGAGGGCGAGCAGTACTTC
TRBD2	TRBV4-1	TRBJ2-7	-	CASSQDPGGSSYEQYF	TGCGCCAGCAGCCAAGATCCGGGAGGATCTTCCTACGAGCAGTACTTC
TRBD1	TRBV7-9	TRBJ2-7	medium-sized	CASSLGTGSYEQYF	TGTGCCAGCAGCTTAGGGACAGGATCCTACGAGCAGTACTTC
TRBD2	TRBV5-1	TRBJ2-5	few	CASSFDGRAEETQYF	TGCGCCAGCAGCTTTGACGGGAGGGCGGAAGAGACCCAGTACTTC
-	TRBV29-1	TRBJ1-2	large	CSVESGHNYGYTF	TGCAGCGTTGAGTCTGGACACAACTATGGCTACACCTTC
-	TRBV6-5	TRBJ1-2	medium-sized	CASSYGQSNGYTF	TGTGCCAGCAGTTACGGGCAGAGCAATGGCTACACCTTC
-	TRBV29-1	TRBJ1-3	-	CSASSSGNTIYF	TGCAGCGCTTCGAGCTCTGGAAACACCATATATTTT
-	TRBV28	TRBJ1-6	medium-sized	CASSLPALDSPLHF	TGTGCCAGCAGTCTCCCCGCCTTGGATTCACCCCTCCACTTT
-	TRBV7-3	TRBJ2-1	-	CASSSRQGSYNEQFF	TGTGCCAGCAGCTCTCGGCAGGGCTCCTACAATGAGCAGTTCTTC
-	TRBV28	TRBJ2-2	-	CASRRRGTRAGELFF	TGTGCCAGCAGGCGCCGGGGGACGAGAGCGGGGGAGCTGTTTTTT
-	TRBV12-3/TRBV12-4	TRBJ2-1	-	CASSFLARPYNEQFF	TGTGCCAGCAGTTTCCTAGCGCGCCCCTACAATGAGCAGTTCTTC
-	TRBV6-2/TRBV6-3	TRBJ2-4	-	CASSPPGSPIKNIQYF	TGTGCCAGCAGTCCCCCCGGGAGCCCAATCAAAAACATTCAGTACTTC
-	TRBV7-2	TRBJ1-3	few	CASSLSTSAYGNTIYF	TGTGCCAGCAGCTTATCGACAAGCGCGTATGGAAACACCATATATTTT
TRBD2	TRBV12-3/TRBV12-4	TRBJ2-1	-	CASHQRGGSYNEQFF	TGTGCCAGCCATCAACGGGGGGGGTCCTACAATGAGCAGTTCTTC
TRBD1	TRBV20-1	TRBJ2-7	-	CSAKTPGTGVEQYF	TGCAGTGCTAAGACCCCTGGGACAGGGGTCGAGCAGTACTTC
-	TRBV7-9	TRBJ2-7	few	CASSPHGLEQYF	TGTGCCAGCAGCCCTCATGGGCTCGAGCAGTACTTC
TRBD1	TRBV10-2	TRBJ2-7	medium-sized	CASSDRGQAYEQYF	TGCGCCAGCAGTGATAGGGGACAGGCCTACGAGCAGTACTTC
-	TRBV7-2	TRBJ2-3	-	CASSLVMVVGGDADTQYF	TGTGCCAGCAGCTTAGTAATGGTTGTTGGAGGTGACGCAGATACGCAGTATTTT
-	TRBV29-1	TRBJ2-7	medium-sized	CSVVADPGEQYF	TGCAGCGTTGTAGCGGATCCGGGCGAGCAGTACTTC
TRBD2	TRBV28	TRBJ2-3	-	CASSWTSGAQYF	TGTGCCAGCAGCTGGACTAGCGGGGCGCAGTATTTT
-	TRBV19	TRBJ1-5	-	CASERRPGGNQPQHF	TGTGCCAGCGAAAGGAGGCCTGGGGGCAATCAGCCCCAGCATTTT
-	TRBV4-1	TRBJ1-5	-	CASSQGAQVQPQHF	TGCGCCAGCAGCCAGGGTGCGCAAGTCCAGCCCCAGCATTTT
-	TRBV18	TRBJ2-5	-	CASSLPGLQETQYF	TGTGCCAGCTCACTCCCGGGACTTCAAGAGACCCAGTACTTC
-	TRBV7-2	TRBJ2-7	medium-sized	CASSYRYEQYF	TGTGCCAGCAGCTACCGGTACGAGCAGTACTTC
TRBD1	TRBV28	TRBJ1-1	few	CASSPQGARGTEAFF	TGTGCCAGCAGTCCCCAGGGGGCGCGGGGCACTGAAGCTTTCTTT
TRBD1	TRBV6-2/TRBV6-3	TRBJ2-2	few	CASSYVRPDRGPGELFF	TGTGCCAGCAGTTACGTCAGGCCGGACAGGGGCCCCGGGGAGCTGTTTTTT
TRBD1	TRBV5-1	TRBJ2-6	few	CASSGQPRDSRRSGANVLTF	TGCGCCAGCAGCGGGCAACCCCGGGACAGCCGACGCTCTGGGGCCAACGTCCTGACTTTC
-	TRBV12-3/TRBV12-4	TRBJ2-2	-	CASSFGERVYTGELFF	TGTGCCAGCAGTTTTGGCGAGCGGGTCTACACCGGGGAGCTGTTTTTT
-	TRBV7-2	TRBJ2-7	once	CASSLRVGTRSNSYEQYF	TGTGCCAGCAGCTTAAGGGTCGGTACCAGATCGAACTCCTACGAGCAGTACTTC